The following is a T cell receptor beta chain sequence with its context. This entry comes from a study of shared clonotypes between healthy human individuals. Naive CD4+ cells were CD45RA-selected; the remaining cells were memory. V was trimmed by 5 bases and J by 4 bases, leaving 11 bases between them. Germline CDR1 reads LNHDA; CDR2 reads SQIVND (reference sequence). This CDR3 region has 14 residues. Only in-frame clones appear in the TCRdb table, and some are missing; sequencing was by immunoSEQ multiplex PCR. The table includes about 1.1 million clones, roughly 80% detected once. The clonotype was recovered from a man between 18 and 29 years old in good health. Some clones in this sample may be carry-over from other donors' samples. The genes are TRBV19 and TRBJ1-4; D gene ambiguous. What was sequenced was memory CD4+ T cells from PBMCs. Subset meaning: CD45RA-negative fraction. The CDR3 nucleotides are TGTGCCAGTAGTGAAGGACGGTTTAATGAAAAACTGTTTTTT. It encodes CASSEGRFNEKLFF.